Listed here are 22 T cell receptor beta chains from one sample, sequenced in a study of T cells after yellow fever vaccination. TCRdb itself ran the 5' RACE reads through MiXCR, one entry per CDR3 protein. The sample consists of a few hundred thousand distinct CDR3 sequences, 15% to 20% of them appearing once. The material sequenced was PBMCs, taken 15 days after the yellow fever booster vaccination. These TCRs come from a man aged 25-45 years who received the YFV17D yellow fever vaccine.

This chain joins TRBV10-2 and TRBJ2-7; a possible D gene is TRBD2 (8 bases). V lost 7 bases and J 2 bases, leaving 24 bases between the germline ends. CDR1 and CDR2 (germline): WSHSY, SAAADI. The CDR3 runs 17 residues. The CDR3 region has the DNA TGCGCCAGCAACCGGGACAGTCGACTAGCGCCCGCCTACGAGCAGTACTTC. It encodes CASNRDSRLAPAYEQYF.

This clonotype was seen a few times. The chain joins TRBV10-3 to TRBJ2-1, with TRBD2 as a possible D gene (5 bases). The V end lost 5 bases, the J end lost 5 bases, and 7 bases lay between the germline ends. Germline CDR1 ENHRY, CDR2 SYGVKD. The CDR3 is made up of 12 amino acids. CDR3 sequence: CAISTGNNEQFF. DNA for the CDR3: TGTGCCATCAGTACGGGGAACAATGAGCAGTTCTTC.

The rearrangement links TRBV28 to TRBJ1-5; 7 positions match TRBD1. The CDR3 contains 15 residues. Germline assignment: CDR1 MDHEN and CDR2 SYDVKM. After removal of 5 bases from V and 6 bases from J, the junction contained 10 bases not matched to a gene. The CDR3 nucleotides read TGTGCCAGCAGTACAACTACAGGGGATGTTCAGCCCCAGCATTTT. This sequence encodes CASSTTTGDVQPQHF.

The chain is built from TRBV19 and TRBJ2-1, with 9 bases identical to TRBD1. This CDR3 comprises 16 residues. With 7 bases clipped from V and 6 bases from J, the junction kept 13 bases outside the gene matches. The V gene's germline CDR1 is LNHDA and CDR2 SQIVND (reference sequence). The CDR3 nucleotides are TGTGCCAGTACTTCTTCGTTGGACAGGGGAGGCAATGAGCAGTTCTTC. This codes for CASTSSLDRGGNEQFF.

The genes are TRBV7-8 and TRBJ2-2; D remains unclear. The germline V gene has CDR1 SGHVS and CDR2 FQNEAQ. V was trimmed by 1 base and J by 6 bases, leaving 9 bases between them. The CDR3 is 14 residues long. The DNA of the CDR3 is TGTGCCAGCAGCTTAGACGCCCACCCCGGGGAGCTGTTTTTT. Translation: CASSLDAHPGELFF. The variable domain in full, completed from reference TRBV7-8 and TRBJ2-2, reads GAGVSQSPRYKVAKRGQDVALRCDPISGHVSLFWYQQALGQGPEFLTYFQNEAQLDKSGLPSDRFFAERPEGSVSTLKIQRTQQEDSAVYLCASSLDAHPGELFFGEGSRLTVL.

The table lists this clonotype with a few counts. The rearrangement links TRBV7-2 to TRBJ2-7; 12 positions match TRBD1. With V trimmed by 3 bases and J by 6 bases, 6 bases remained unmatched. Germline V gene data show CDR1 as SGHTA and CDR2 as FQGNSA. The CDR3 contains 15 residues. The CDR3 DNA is TGTGCCAGCAGCTTGACGGGACAGGGGGCTAGCGAGCAGTACTTC. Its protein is CASSLTGQGASEQYF.

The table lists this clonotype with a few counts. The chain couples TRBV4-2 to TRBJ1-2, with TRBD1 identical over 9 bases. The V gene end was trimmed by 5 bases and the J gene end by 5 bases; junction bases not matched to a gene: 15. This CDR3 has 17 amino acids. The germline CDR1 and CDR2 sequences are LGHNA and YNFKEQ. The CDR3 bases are TGTGCCAGCAGCGCAGCCCACACAGGGGGCGGTCGGTATGGCTACACCTTC. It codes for CASSAAHTGGGRYGYTF.

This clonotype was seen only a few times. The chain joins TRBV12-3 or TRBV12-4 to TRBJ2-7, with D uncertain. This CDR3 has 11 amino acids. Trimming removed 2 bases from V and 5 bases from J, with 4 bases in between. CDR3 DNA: TGTGCCAGCAGTTTATCCCACGAGCAGTACTTC. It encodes CASSLSHEQYF.

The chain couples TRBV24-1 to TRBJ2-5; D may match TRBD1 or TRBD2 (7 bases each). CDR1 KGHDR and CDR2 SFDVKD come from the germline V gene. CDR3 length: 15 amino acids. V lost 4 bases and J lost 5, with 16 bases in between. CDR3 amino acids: CATSEHRGGVETQYF. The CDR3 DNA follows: TGTGCCACCAGTGAACACAGGGGAGGGGTTGAGACCCAGTACTTC.

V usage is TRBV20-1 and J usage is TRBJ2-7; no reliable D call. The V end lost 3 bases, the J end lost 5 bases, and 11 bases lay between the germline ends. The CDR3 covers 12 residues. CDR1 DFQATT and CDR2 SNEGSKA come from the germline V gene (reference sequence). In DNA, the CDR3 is TGCAGTGCTAGCACTGGGTTGGACGAGCAGTACTTC. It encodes CSASTGLDEQYF.

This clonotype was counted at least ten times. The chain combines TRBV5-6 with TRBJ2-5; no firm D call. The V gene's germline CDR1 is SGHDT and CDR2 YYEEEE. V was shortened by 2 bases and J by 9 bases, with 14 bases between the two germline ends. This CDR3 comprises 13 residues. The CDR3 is CASSFWAKRSQYF. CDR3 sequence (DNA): TGTGCCAGCAGCTTTTGGGCCAAGAGATCCCAGTACTTC.

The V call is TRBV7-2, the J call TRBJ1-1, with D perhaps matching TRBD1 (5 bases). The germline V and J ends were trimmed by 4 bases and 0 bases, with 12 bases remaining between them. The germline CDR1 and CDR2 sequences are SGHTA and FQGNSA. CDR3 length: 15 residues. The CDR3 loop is CASSSSGGLNTEAFF. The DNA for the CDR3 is TGTGCCAGCAGCTCTAGTGGGGGGTTGAACACTGAAGCTTTCTTT.

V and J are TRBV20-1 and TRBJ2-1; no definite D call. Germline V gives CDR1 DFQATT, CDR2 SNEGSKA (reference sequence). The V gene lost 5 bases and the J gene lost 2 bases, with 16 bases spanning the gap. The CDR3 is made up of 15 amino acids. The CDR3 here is CSAPLTVITYNEQFF. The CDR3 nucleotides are TGCAGTGCTCCCCTCACAGTGATTACCTACAATGAGCAGTTCTTC.

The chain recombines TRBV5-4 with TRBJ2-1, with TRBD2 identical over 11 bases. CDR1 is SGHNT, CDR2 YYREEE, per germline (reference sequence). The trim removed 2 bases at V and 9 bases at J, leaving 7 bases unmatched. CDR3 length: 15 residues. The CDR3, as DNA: TGTGCCAGCAGCTTACCACTAGCGGGAGTGGGTGAGCAGTTCTTC. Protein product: CASSLPLAGVGEQFF. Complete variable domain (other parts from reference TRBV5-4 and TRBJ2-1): ETGVTQSPTHLIKTRGQQVTLRCSSQSGHNTVSWYQQALGQGPQFIFQYYREEENGRGNFPPRFSGLQFPNYSSELNVNALELDDSALYLCASSLPLAGVGEQFFGPGTRLTVL.

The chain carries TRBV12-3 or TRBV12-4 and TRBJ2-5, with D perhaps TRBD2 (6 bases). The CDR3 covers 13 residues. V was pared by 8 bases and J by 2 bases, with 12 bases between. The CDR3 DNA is TGTGCCAGCGCTAGCGAACTTCAAGAGACCCAGTACTTC. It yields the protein CASASELQETQYF.

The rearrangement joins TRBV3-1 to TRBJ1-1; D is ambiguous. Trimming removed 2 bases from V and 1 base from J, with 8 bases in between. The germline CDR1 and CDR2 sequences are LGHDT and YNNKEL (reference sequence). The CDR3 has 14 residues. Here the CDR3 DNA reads TGTGCCAGCAGCCAAATTGCGGGGAACACTGAAGCTTTCTTT. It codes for CASSQIAGNTEAFF.

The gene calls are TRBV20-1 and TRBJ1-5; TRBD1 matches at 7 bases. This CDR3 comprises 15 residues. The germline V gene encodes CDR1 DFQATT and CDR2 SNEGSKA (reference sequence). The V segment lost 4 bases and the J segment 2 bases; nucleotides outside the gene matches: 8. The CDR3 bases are TGCAGTGCTACCGACAGGGCGGGAGGCAATCAGCCCCAGCATTTT. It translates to CSATDRAGGNQPQHF.

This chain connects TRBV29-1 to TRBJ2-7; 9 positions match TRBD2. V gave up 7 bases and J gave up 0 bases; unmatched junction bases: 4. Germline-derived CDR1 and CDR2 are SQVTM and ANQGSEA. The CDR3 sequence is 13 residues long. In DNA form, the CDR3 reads TGCAGCGGACGACTAGCGGACTCCTACGAGCAGTACTTC. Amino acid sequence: CSGRLADSYEQYF.

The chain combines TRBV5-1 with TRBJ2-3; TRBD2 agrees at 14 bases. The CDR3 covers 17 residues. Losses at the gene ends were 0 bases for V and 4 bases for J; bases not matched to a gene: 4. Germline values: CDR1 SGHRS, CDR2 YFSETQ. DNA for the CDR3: TGCGCCAGCAGCTTGGAGGGACTAGCGGGAGAGGCAGATACGCAGTATTTT. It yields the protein CASSLEGLAGEADTQYF.

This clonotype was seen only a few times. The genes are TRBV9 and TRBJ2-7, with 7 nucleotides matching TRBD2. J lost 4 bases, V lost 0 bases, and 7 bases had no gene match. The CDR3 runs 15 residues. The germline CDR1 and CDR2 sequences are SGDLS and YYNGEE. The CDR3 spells CASSVAPRGDYEQYF. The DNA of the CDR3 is TGTGCCAGCAGCGTAGCTCCCCGGGGGGATTACGAGCAGTACTTC.

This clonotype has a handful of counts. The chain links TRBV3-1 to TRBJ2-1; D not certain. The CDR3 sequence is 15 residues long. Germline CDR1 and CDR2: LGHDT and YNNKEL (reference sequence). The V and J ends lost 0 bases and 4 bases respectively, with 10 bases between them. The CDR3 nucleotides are TGTGCCAGCAGCCAAGATAGTATTGCGTACAATGAGCAGTTCTTC. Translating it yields CASSQDSIAYNEQFF.

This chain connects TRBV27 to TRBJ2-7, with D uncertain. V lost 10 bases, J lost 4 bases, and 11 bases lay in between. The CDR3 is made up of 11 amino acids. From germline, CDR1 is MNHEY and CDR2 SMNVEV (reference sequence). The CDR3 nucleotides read TGTGCCACCTCAGTTGGATACGAGCAGTACTTC. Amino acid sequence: CATSVGYEQYF.